Presented here are 15 T cell receptor beta chains from one specimen sequenced in a study of T-cell reconstitution after alpha-beta-depleted transplantation in children (dated by TCRdb to the mid-2010s). The receptor library was made with PCR. Sequencing relied on an Illumina HiSeq 2500. Molecular barcoding was employed in the preparation of TCR libraries, with unique molecular identifiers being used to normalize TCRbeta repertoire quantification. TCRdb passed the public sequencing reads through fastp at Q25 and MiXCR, retaining productive beta sequences. Each record represents a unique CDR3 protein, reported with the most common genes and DNA among its rows. The sample table lists approximately 490,000 distinct CDR3 sequences, over 9.5% of them with a count of one. Jointly, the top ten make up roughly 2% of the sample. The treatment or condition label corresponds to: allogeneic hematopoietic cell transplantation with graft depleted of TCRalphabeta T cells and CD19 B cells.

The starting material was PBMCs, obtained before TCRalphabeta/CD19-depleted stem cell transplant. The receptor source for this set is a child between 2 and 9 years old with inherited bone marrow failure, due to receive a stem cell transplant.

This clonotype was picked up many times. The chain combines TRBV10-3 with TRBJ1-5; no clear D gene. The CDR3 is 12 residues long. V lost 10 bases and J lost 8, with 15 bases in between. Germline V gives CDR1 ENHRY, CDR2 SYGVKD. CDR3 sequence reads: CATQDIKEPQHF. The CDR3 DNA sequence: TGTGCCACACAAGACATTAAAGAGCCCCAGCATTTT.

V gene TRBV7-2 combines with J gene TRBJ2-7, with 8 nucleotides matching TRBD2. In germline, CDR1 is SGHTA, CDR2 FQGNSA. The CDR3 covers 16 residues. Unmatched junction bases numbered 8, after V lost 4 bases and J lost 0 bases. CDR3 DNA sequence: TGTGCCAGCAGCTCCGCTCGGGAGGGCAGCTCCTACGAGCAGTACTTC. Translation: CASSSAREGSSYEQYF. Full variable domain (remainder filled in from reference TRBV7-2 and TRBJ2-7): GAGVSQSPSNKVTEKGKDVELRCDPISGHTALYWYRQSLGQGLEFLIYFQGNSAPDKSGLPSDRFSAERTGGSVSTLTIQRTQQEDSAVYLCASSSAREGSSYEQYFGPGTRLTVT.

This clonotype was seen at least ten times. The J gene is TRBJ2-4, the V gene TRBV7-8; 8 bases are a match to TRBD2. The CDR3 runs 17 residues. Germline lookup yields CDR1 SGHVS and CDR2 FQNEAQ. V dropped 3 bases and J dropped 0; count of bases not matched to a gene: 7. CDR3 nucleotides: TGTGCCAGCAGCTTTAGCGCGGGGGGCCTAGCCAAAAACATTCAGTACTTC. It encodes CASSFSAGGLAKNIQYF. The full variable domain, its missing parts supplied by reference TRBV7-8 and TRBJ2-4, is GAGVSQSPRYKVAKRGQDVALRCDPISGHVSLFWYQQALGQGPEFLTYFQNEAQLDKSGLPSDRFFAERPEGSVSTLKIQRTQQEDSAVYLCASSFSAGGLAKNIQYFGAGTRLSVL.

This clonotype was observed a handful of times. The chain couples TRBV10-3 to TRBJ1-2; the D gene is possibly TRBD1 (5 bases). Germline V gives CDR1 ENHRY, CDR2 SYGVKD. Deletions cut 3 bases from V and 4 bases from J, with 9 bases between. CDR3 length: 13 residues. As DNA, the CDR3 is TGTGCCATCAGTGACAGGGAACCCTATGGCTACACCTTC. Its protein product is CAISDREPYGYTF.

At least ten counts were recorded for this clonotype. The genes are TRBV28 and TRBJ1-2; 9 nucleotides line up with TRBD1. The V and J ends lost 2 bases and 6 bases, in that order; junction bases with no gene match: 7. The CDR3 has 15 amino acids. CDR1 MDHEN and CDR2 SYDVKM come from the germline V gene. The CDR3 sequence: CASSLMRTGVDGYTF. The CDR3 DNA reads TGTGCCAGCAGTTTAATGCGGACAGGGGTCGATGGCTACACCTTC.

This clonotype was detected once. A much larger clone differs by one base, so this may be a read error. The CDR3 DNA follows: TGCGCCACCAGCGCGGGGACAGCCAATCAGCCCCAGCATTTT. Translating it yields CATSAGTANQPQHF. V gene TRBV5-1 combines with J gene TRBJ1-5; 7 nucleotides align to TRBD1. This CDR3 contains 14 residues. Germline CDR1 SGHRS, CDR2 YFSETQ. The full variable domain, in which reference TRBV5-1 and TRBJ1-5 provide the parts outside the CDR3, is KAGVTQTPRYLIKTRGQQVTLSCSPISGHRSVSWYQQTPGQGLQFLFEYFSETQRNKGNFPGRFSGRQFSNSRSEMNVSTLELGDSALYLCATSAGTANQPQHFGDGTRLSIL.

This chain links TRBV5-1 with TRBJ2-2; no reliable D call. This CDR3 contains 14 residues. The germline V gene has CDR1 SGHRS and CDR2 YFSETQ. V was clipped by 4 bases and J by 1 base, with 8 bases between them. As DNA, the CDR3 is TGCGCCAGCAGCCCGGCGGTGAACACCGGGGAGCTGTTTTTT. It codes for CASSPAVNTGELFF.

Ten or more counts support this clonotype. V and J are TRBV20-1 and TRBJ2-5; D uncertain. This CDR3 is 15 amino acids long. Germline-derived CDR1 and CDR2 are DFQATT and SNEGSKA (reference sequence). The V and J ends lost 3 bases and 5 bases respectively, with 19 bases between them. The CDR3 is CSASSDSGVGETQYF. CDR3 coding DNA: TGCAGTGCTAGTTCGGATAGTGGGGTGGGGGAGACCCAGTACTTC.

This clonotype turned up a few times. A junction end diverges from the germline sequence, so it may reflect a read error. The rearrangement uses TRBV27 and TRBJ2-5; D may be TRBD2 (5 bases). Germline CDR1 is MNHEY and CDR2 is SMNVEV (reference sequence). This CDR3 has 12 amino acids. CDR3 protein: CASSLNNGVQTF. CDR3 sequence (DNA): TGTGCCAGCAGTCTAAACAACGGGGTACAGACCTTC.

At least ten counts were recorded for this clonotype. The J gene is TRBJ2-1, the V gene TRBV9, with 9 bases lining up with TRBD2. The trim removed 2 bases at V and 7 bases at J, leaving 7 bases unmatched. Per germline, CDR1 SGDLS and CDR2 YYNGEE. The CDR3 is 15 amino acids. CDR3: CASSVTGLASNEQFF. The CDR3 DNA is TGTGCCAGCAGCGTTACCGGACTAGCGAGTAATGAGCAGTTCTTC. The full variable domain, with the rest looked up from reference TRBV9 and TRBJ2-1, is DSGVTQTPKHLITATGQRVTLRCSPRSGDLSVYWYQQSLDQGLQFLIQYYNGEERAKGNILERFSAQQFPDLHSELNLSSLELGDSALYFCASSVTGLASNEQFFGPGTRLTVL.

The table lists this clonotype with a few counts. This chain uses TRBV4-3 with TRBJ2-7, with a weak D call TRBD2 (6 bases). Germline-derived CDR1 and CDR2 are LGHNA and YSLEER. CDR3 length: 16 amino acids. Deletions cut 2 bases from V and 0 bases from J, with 14 bases between. This CDR3 reads CASSQSGTESSYEQYF. CDR3 DNA sequence: TGCGCCAGCAGCCAATCTGGGACTGAAAGCTCCTACGAGCAGTACTTC.

At least ten counts were recorded for this clonotype. The rearrangement links TRBV20-1 to TRBJ2-1; 12 nucleotides line up with TRBD2. The length of the CDR3 is 13 residues. V trimming: 7 bases; J trimming: 5 bases; junction bases outside the gene matches: 3. Germline CDR1 DFQATT, CDR2 SNEGSKA (reference sequence). CDR3 sequence: CSGTSGTHNEQFF. The DNA of the CDR3 is TGCAGTGGGACTAGCGGGACTCACAATGAGCAGTTCTTC.

This clonotype was observed a handful of times. V usage is TRBV12-3 or TRBV12-4 and J usage is TRBJ2-1; 10 bases agree with TRBD2. Trimming removed 6 bases from V and 4 bases from J; junction bases left unmatched: 0. The CDR3 runs to 13 residues. This CDR3 reads CASRLAGYNEQFF. CDR3 sequence (DNA): TGTGCCAGCAGACTAGCGGGATACAATGAGCAGTTCTTC.

This clonotype was detected many times. This chain joins TRBV12-3 or TRBV12-4 and TRBJ1-1; 9 bases align to TRBD1. Trimming at V came to 7 bases and at J to 5 bases, leaving 8 bases not matched to a gene. The CDR3 contains 14 residues. The CDR3 here is CASIENRGRTEAFF. The DNA for the CDR3 is TGTGCCAGCATCGAAAACAGGGGGCGGACTGAAGCTTTCTTT.

This clonotype was seen repeatedly, ten times or more. The rearrangement uses TRBV29-1 and TRBJ2-3; 9 positions agree with TRBD2. Trimming cost V 2 bases and J 0 bases; bases outside gene matches: 6. Germline CDR1 and CDR2: SQVTM and ANQGSEA. There are 16 residues in the CDR3. The CDR3 DNA reads as TGCAGCGTTGAACTGTCTAGCGGGATGAGCACAGATACGCAGTATTTT. Protein: CSVELSSGMSTDTQYF.